Presented here are 8 T cell receptor beta chains from one specimen sequenced in a study of OX40 agonist ivuxolimab in advanced cancers. Library construction relied on the immunoSEQ multiplex PCR assay. The immuneACCESS repertoire file appears here via TCRdb, limited to in-frame rearrangements. These files lack a portion of the clones; in checked studies, under half of the deficit traces to unresolved V genes, and the cause of the others is not known. The table for this sample lists around 69,000 clones; around 89% of them were counted only once. The ten largest make up approximately 4% of the sample. The source material was CD4+ or CD8+ T cells sorted from blood, sampled in a trial of the OX40 agonist ivuxolimab. All receptors derive from an adult with an advanced solid tumor such as melanoma, head and neck, liver or kidney cancer.

The V and J genes are TRBV20-1 and TRBJ2-5; a weak D match, TRBD2 (5 bases). CDR3 length: 11 amino acids. Germline V lookup: CDR1 DFQATT, CDR2 SNEGSKA (reference sequence). Deletions cut 2 bases from V and 4 bases from J, with 5 bases between. The CDR3 bases are TGCAGTGCTAGACGGGGAGAGACCCAGTACTTC. Protein: CSARRGETQYF.

This chain uses TRBV5-1 with TRBJ1-1, with D maybe TRBD1 (5 bases). The CDR3 is made up of 17 amino acids. Trimming took 2 bases from V and 2 from J, leaving 19 bases between them. Germline assignment: CDR1 SGHRS and CDR2 YFSETQ. Here the CDR3 DNA reads TGCGCCAGCAGCTTTTTTACGTCCCGGGACCTCAACACTGAAGCTTTCTTT. Translation gives CASSFFTSRDLNTEAFF.

The rearrangement links TRBV7-9 to TRBJ2-6, with D perhaps given as TRBD1 or TRBD2 (6 bases each). The CDR3 is made up of 16 amino acids. Germline assignment: CDR1 SEHNR and CDR2 FQNEAQ (reference sequence). With 7 bases removed from V and 0 bases from J, the gap between germline ends came to 13 bases. CDR3 in DNA: TGTGCCAGCATCTATAGGGGGGACTCTGGGGCCAACGTCCTGACTTTC. Protein: CASIYRGDSGANVLTF.

This clone has a single count. The chain has TRBV7-2 and TRBJ2-5, with D perhaps TRBD1 (5 bases). The V end was cut by 4 bases, the J end by 4 bases, with 13 bases between. The CDR3 covers 14 residues. CDR1 is SGHTA and CDR2 is FQGNSA in the germline V gene. The CDR3 coding sequence is TGTGCCAGCAGCTACGGACAACGGATAGAGACCCAGTACTTC. Protein: CASSYGQRIETQYF.

This chain joins TRBV6-1 and TRBJ2-1; a possible D gene is TRBD2 (6 bases). Germline assignment: CDR1 MNHNS and CDR2 SASEGT. This CDR3 is 12 amino acids long. V shed 8 bases and J shed 8 bases, with 13 bases lying between them. CDR3 nucleotide sequence: TGTGCCAGCCGGGACTGGCAGGATGAGCAGTTCTTC. It encodes CASRDWQDEQFF.

The gene calls are TRBV27 and TRBJ2-2; D is ambiguous. This CDR3 region has 12 residues. Germline loops: CDR1 MNHEY, CDR2 SMNVEV (reference sequence). Trimming took 2 bases from V and 6 from J, leaving 4 bases between them. The CDR3 protein is CASSLSSGELFF. CDR3 DNA: TGTGCCAGCAGTTTAAGTTCCGGGGAGCTGTTTTTT.

The rearrangement links TRBV6-5 to TRBJ2-7; D is ambiguous. The CDR3 sequence is 11 residues long. V lost 6 bases and J lost 5, with 8 bases in between. Germline CDR1 is MNHEY and CDR2 is SVGAGI. CDR3 loop: CASSKSDEQYF. The CDR3, as DNA: TGTGCCAGCAGCAAAAGTGACGAGCAGTACTTC.

V is TRBV7-3 and J is TRBJ2-1, with 7 bases matching TRBD1. The germline V gene encodes CDR1 SGHTA and CDR2 FQGTGA. V lost 3 bases to trimming and J lost 5 bases; unmatched junction nucleotides: 10. This CDR3 has 16 amino acids. CDR3 bases: TGTGCCAGCAGCTTCCAAGGGGGCGACTACAACAATGAGCAGTTCTTC. Translation: CASSFQGGDYNNEQFF.